This T cell receptor (beta chain) is drawn from a study of CD8+ T cells in alopecia areata (dated by TCRdb to 2017 to 2018). For the study in its entirety: The treated patients, all with moderate-to-severe alopecia areata, were enrolled in an open-label pilot trial of oral tofacitinib given at 5 to 10 mg twice daily. Tofacitinib was given for 6 to 18 months, followed by 6 months of follow-up off drug to assess delayed response and recurrence. Biopsies were taken from tofacitinib-treated patients at baseline and at 4 and 24 weeks of treatment, and a later scalp biopsy was taken in several of the tofacitinib-treated patients. Clonality in the scalp was compared among normal scalp (n=4), patchy alopecia areata scalp (n=8), and alopecia totalis/universalis scalp (n=8). In humans, TCRbeta sequencing was performed on scalp tissue and on sorted CD4+ and CD8+ peripheral blood T cells from healthy controls and from patients with patchy or totalis/universalis alopecia areata. RNA was obtained with the PAXgene miRNA kit for fixed scalp, the miRNeasy kit for PBMCs, and the RNeasy kit for mouse skin. TCRbeta CDR3 regions were amplified by immunoSEQ multiplex PCR using 35 Vbeta forward and 13 Jbeta reverse primers. To study T cell clonal expansion in alopecia areata, the researchers applied high-throughput TCRbeta sequencing to both the C3H/HeJ mouse model and human patients. The paper as a whole reports these results and caveats: Shared TCR sequences between patients were less evident than in mice, which may be partly attributable to HLA diversity in the patient population. Compared with normal scalp, lesional scalp, particularly in alopecia totalis/universalis, had higher clonality and more expanded CD8+ clones, which suggests antigenic drive. Resident alphabeta T cells in normal human skin are also sequenced, complicating scalp TCR repertoire analysis, unlike mouse skin dominated by gammadelta T cells.

The library relied on the immunoSEQ multiplex PCR assay. For TCR sequencing, RNA was extracted from every sample and reverse transcribed into cDNA to serve as template. SuperScript III was used to make first-strand cDNA, primed with a 2:1 mix of oligo-dT and random hexamers. A synthetic immune receptor repertoire was used to gauge amplification bias, and whatever bias remained was removed computationally. In the paper's pipeline: Raw reads were preprocessed to remove errors, and CDR3 was defined by IMGT conventions from the conserved cysteine to phenylalanine. Clonality was calculated as 1 minus Shannon entropy normalized by log2 of the number of productive unique TCRs. Scalp TCRbeta sequences were cross-referenced with sorted blood CD4 and CD8 repertoires so that the CD4 or CD8 identity of scalp clones could be inferred. As stored in TCRdb, this immuneACCESS dataset retains in-frame rearrangements with V and J assigned. A fraction of the clones does not appear; measured against another copy, unresolved V genes explain less than half of the discrepancy, and the remainder lacks a known reason. That table gives V, J and clone size, and the DNA gave D and trimming. The sample profile shows 60,000 to 70,000 clones; more than 40% of them were found once. Roughly 15% of the sample goes to the ten largest clones.

The V end loses 4 bases and the J end loses 1 base, and a stretch of 17 bases separates them. The germline V gene encodes CDR1 SGDLS and CDR2 YYNGEE. The CDR3 sequence holds 16 residues, the cysteine and phenylalanine included. Solely the CDR3 DNA is kept, with 48 bases framed from the first base. With regard to this clone: Its antigen has not been determined. Per-base quality was not reported, and no clone a single base away is much larger than it.

The sample's time point label, decoded: baseline before oral tofacitinib. Lesional scalp punch biopsies and peripheral blood were collected from alopecia areata patients. PBMCs were separated by density centrifugation and stained for CD3, CD4 and CD8, after which CD4+ and CD8+ T cells were sorted on a FACSAria. The input for sequencing was CD8+ T cells sorted from blood, taken at week 0. Recombination connected TRBV9 to TRBJ1-1; TRBD1 is possibly the D segment (5 matching bases). This sequence originates from a human donor with alopecia areata. The sequence in DNA is TGTGCCAGCAGCCGCGGTGGGGGACTGGCGAACACTGAAGCTTTCTTT. Its translation is CASSRGGGLANTEAFF.